The text below deals with one TCR beta chain. No antigen is known for it. Since all of the isolated RNA was reverse transcribed, expressed TCRB transcripts were what got sequenced. Some clones are missing from TCRdb's copy, which holds only in-frame ones; the method was immunoSEQ multiplex PCR. The data hold approximately 250,000 clones, with around 15% observed a single time. This entry is derived from a study of beta chain features in type 1 diabetes. Study as a whole: Sorted cells examined across all samples numbered 107,917,701. Overall study findings and caveats: Type 1 diabetes patients had TCRB CDR3s that were shorter (moderately but significantly so) in all four CD4+ subsets. Type 1 diabetes patients showed fewer insertions and more deletions at VDJ junctions.

Sample: naive CD4+ T cells from blood. This receptor was obtained from a man younger than 45 with type 1 diabetes.

The CDR3 region has the DNA TGTGCCAGCAGTTTAGGGTTTAATCAGCCCCAGCATTTT. This codes for CASSLGFNQPQHF. The chain uses TRBV28 and TRBJ1-5; no definite D call. Germline V gene data show CDR1 as MDHEN and CDR2 as SYDVKM. This CDR3 has 13 residues. Trimming took 2 bases from V and 4 from J, leaving 6 bases between them.